The clone carrying this T cell receptor beta chain has at least ten counts. Its antigen is as yet unknown. These data originate in a study of early T cells in non-severe SARS-CoV-2 infection. About the research overall: Sequencing input comprised bulk RNA from unsorted whole blood; chain pairing was not available.

Attachment of unique molecular identifiers to individual cDNA molecules was performed. TCRdb passed the 5' RACE reads through MiXCR, listing each CDR3 protein once. The profile shows some 30,000 distinct CDR3 sequences, roughly 7.2% of them singletons. Notes on the study in general: Anti-spike CD8 responses were favored in VDJdb matching, and private and CD4 specificities were missed.

Germline assignment: CDR1 SGHAT and CDR2 FQNNGV. The V end lost 5 bases, the J end lost 6 bases, and 20 bases lay between the germline ends. The CDR3 spans 15 residues. The sequence came from an adult who was a healthcare worker with PCR-confirmed SARS-CoV-2 infection or an uninfected control (not recorded which). The rearrangement joins TRBV11-2 to TRBJ2-7; TRBD2 might be the D (6 bases). Sequencing was performed on whole blood. The CDR3 region is CASSLTSGQGGEQYF. The CDR3 DNA reads TGTGCCAGCAGCCTAACCTCCGGTCAGGGAGGCGAGCAGTACTTC.